This TCR beta chain was sequenced for a study of human T cells and chemical hapten exposure. Overall study: There were weekly diphenylcyclopropenone doses to the scalp for patients throughout the roughly 24-week study.

The CDR3 is 12 amino acids. V was shortened by 7 bases and J by 5 bases, with 14 bases between the two germline ends. The germline CDR1 and CDR2 sequences are SQVTM and ANQGSEA. Time point here: patch test 1, 2 weeks after DPC sensitization. Noted treatment: therapeutic diphenylcyclopropenone sensitization with weekly scalp DPC. Blood collection took place prior to placing each patch test. As for this clonotype: Its cognate antigen is unknown.

Study-level findings and limits: While controls formed fewer of them, expanded TCRs formed significantly more large CDR3 similarity clusters.

Original data processing: Samples ranged from 23,224 to 690,600 TCRs, with a median of 95,638. TCRdb itself ran the RACE reads through MiXCR, one entry per CDR3 protein. These V and J calls originate from TCRdb's pipeline instead of the authors' own analysis. Of 150,000 to 200,000 distinct CDR3 sequences in the sample, approximately 20% are singletons; the top ten hold about 6.7%. The sequencing used whole blood, collected in connection with sensitization to the hapten diphenylcyclopropenone (DPC). V usage is TRBV29-1 and J usage is TRBJ1-1; D possibly corresponds to TRBD1 (6 bases). The sequence came from a woman aged 45-65 years with alopecia areata. Some clones in this sample may be carry-over from other donors' samples. The CDR3 spells CSGGEGGTEAFF. CDR3 DNA: TGCAGCGGAGGGGAGGGGGGGACTGAAGCTTTCTTT.